This is a list of T cell receptor beta chains from one sample in a study of blood T cells in healthy people across ages. TCRdb passed the 5' RACE reads through MiXCR, listing each CDR3 protein once. The sample consists of some 700,000 distinct CDR3 sequences, over 20% of them appearing once. The sample comprised blood. The receptors here all came from a man aged 65 to 85 in good health. The CDR3 runs from the conserved cysteine through the conserved F or W. A D gene is named only where the DNA matches it firmly. Size is stated for part of the rows, as once, few or many counts, or as a class when the clone is expanded.

cdr3_length: 16; v_call: TRBV20-1; d_call: TRBD2; clone_size: few; j_call: TRBJ2-5; cdr3_aa: CSARDFKRGGGLAQYF; cdr3_nt: TGCAGTGCTAGAGATTTCAAGCGGGGGGGCGGGTTGGCCCAGTACTTC
cdr3_length: 15; v_call: TRBV12-3/TRBV12-4; d_call: -; clone_size: -; j_call: TRBJ2-5; cdr3_aa: CASSLEPSNSETQYF; cdr3_nt: TGTGCCAGCAGTTTAGAACCTAGCAATTCCGAGACCCAGTACTTC
cdr3_length: 14; v_call: TRBV7-2; d_call: -; clone_size: -; j_call: TRBJ1-6; cdr3_aa: CASSGGGHAEPLHF; cdr3_nt: TGTGCCAGCAGCGGGGGGGGGCACGCTGAACCCCTCCACTTT
cdr3_length: 13; v_call: TRBV29-1; d_call: -; clone_size: few; j_call: TRBJ1-1; cdr3_aa: CSAPTSVGTEAFF; cdr3_nt: TGCAGCGCTCCGACATCAGTAGGCACTGAAGCTTTCTTT
cdr3_length: 16; v_call: TRBV15; d_call: TRBD1; clone_size: few; j_call: TRBJ1-4; cdr3_aa: CATSRGQAATNEKLFF; cdr3_nt: TGTGCCACCAGCAGGGGACAGGCGGCAACTAATGAAAAACTGTTTTTT
cdr3_length: 13; v_call: TRBV12-3/TRBV12-4; d_call: -; clone_size: few; j_call: TRBJ1-2; cdr3_aa: CASWVGGTYGYTF; cdr3_nt: TGTGCCAGCTGGGTGGGCGGAACTTATGGCTACACCTTC
cdr3_length: 12; v_call: TRBV11-2; d_call: TRBD2; clone_size: few; j_call: TRBJ2-5; cdr3_aa: CASLAGGETQYF; cdr3_nt: TGTGCCAGCCTAGCGGGAGGGGAGACCCAGTACTTC
cdr3_length: 15; v_call: TRBV18; d_call: -; clone_size: -; j_call: TRBJ2-3; cdr3_aa: CASSPGHPSTDTQYF; cdr3_nt: TGTGCCAGCTCACCGGGACACCCCAGCACAGATACGCAGTATTTT
cdr3_length: 15; v_call: TRBV15; d_call: TRBD2; clone_size: -; j_call: TRBJ2-5; cdr3_aa: CATSRVDAGGETQYF; cdr3_nt: TGTGCCACCAGCAGAGTTGATGCGGGAGGCGAGACCCAGTACTTC
cdr3_length: 12; v_call: TRBV25-1; d_call: -; clone_size: -; j_call: TRBJ1-2; cdr3_aa: CASRNPGGGYTF; cdr3_nt: TGTGCCAGCAGGAACCCCGGGGGAGGCTACACCTTC
cdr3_length: 15; v_call: TRBV20-1; d_call: -; clone_size: few; j_call: TRBJ2-7; cdr3_aa: CSASLTSLNAYEQYF; cdr3_nt: TGCAGTGCTAGCCTGACTTCTCTCAACGCCTACGAGCAGTACTTC
cdr3_length: 18; v_call: TRBV18; d_call: -; clone_size: few; j_call: TRBJ2-4; cdr3_aa: CASSPLVQSPLAKNIQYF; cdr3_nt: TGTGCCAGCTCACCACTGGTGCAGTCGCCCCTAGCCAAAAACATTCAGTACTTC
cdr3_length: 11; v_call: TRBV29-1; d_call: -; clone_size: -; j_call: TRBJ1-2; cdr3_aa: CSVEVLYGYTF; cdr3_nt: TGCAGCGTTGAAGTCCTTTATGGCTACACCTTC
cdr3_length: 16; v_call: TRBV12-3/TRBV12-4; d_call: TRBD1; clone_size: -; j_call: TRBJ2-5; cdr3_aa: CASSLAGTGRQETQYF; cdr3_nt: TGTGCCAGCAGTTTAGCTGGGACAGGGAGACAAGAGACCCAGTACTTC
cdr3_length: 13; v_call: TRBV29-1; d_call: TRBD1; clone_size: -; j_call: TRBJ1-3; cdr3_aa: CSVGTGSGNTIYF; cdr3_nt: TGCAGCGTCGGGACAGGCTCTGGAAACACCATATATTTT
cdr3_length: 16; v_call: TRBV12-3/TRBV12-4; d_call: -; clone_size: -; j_call: TRBJ2-6; cdr3_aa: CASVSAFRRGANVLTF; cdr3_nt: TGTGCCAGCGTCTCGGCATTCAGGCGAGGGGCCAACGTCCTGACTTTC
cdr3_length: 16; v_call: TRBV4-1; d_call: TRBD1; clone_size: -; j_call: TRBJ2-7; cdr3_aa: CASSQGVGTGSYEQYF; cdr3_nt: TGCGCCAGCAGCCAAGGAGTGGGGACAGGGTCCTACGAGCAGTACTTC
cdr3_length: 13; v_call: TRBV14; d_call: -; clone_size: -; j_call: TRBJ1-4; cdr3_aa: CASSQDRVEKLFF; cdr3_nt: TGTGCCAGCAGCCAAGACAGGGTGGAAAAACTGTTTTTT
cdr3_length: 15; v_call: TRBV12-3/TRBV12-4; d_call: TRBD2; clone_size: few; j_call: TRBJ2-3; cdr3_aa: CASSFRGTSEDTQYF; cdr3_nt: TGTGCCAGCAGTTTTCGCGGGACTAGCGAAGATACGCAGTATTTT
cdr3_length: 14; v_call: TRBV20-1; d_call: -; clone_size: -; j_call: TRBJ2-1; cdr3_aa: CSAPVRRGHNEQFF; cdr3_nt: TGCAGTGCCCCCGTTAGGCGGGGGCACAATGAGCAGTTCTTC
cdr3_length: 13; v_call: TRBV28; d_call: TRBD1; clone_size: few; j_call: TRBJ2-7; cdr3_aa: CASSHRGTYEQYF; cdr3_nt: TGTGCCAGCAGCCACAGGGGGACCTACGAGCAGTACTTC
cdr3_length: 13; v_call: TRBV7-2; d_call: -; clone_size: -; j_call: TRBJ1-4; cdr3_aa: CASSFHPGSDLFF; cdr3_nt: TGTGCCAGCAGCTTCCACCCGGGGAGTGACCTGTTTTTT
cdr3_length: 13; v_call: TRBV7-9; d_call: -; clone_size: many; j_call: TRBJ2-7; cdr3_aa: CASSPKGPYEQYF; cdr3_nt: TGTGCCAGCAGCCCAAAAGGCCCGTACGAGCAGTACTTC
cdr3_length: 14; v_call: TRBV20-1; d_call: -; clone_size: -; j_call: TRBJ2-3; cdr3_aa: CSGGEYRGTDTQYF; cdr3_nt: TGCAGTGGTGGAGAGTATCGGGGCACAGATACGCAGTATTTT
cdr3_length: 14; v_call: TRBV11-2; d_call: -; clone_size: few; j_call: TRBJ2-5; cdr3_aa: CASSIQTTQETQYF; cdr3_nt: TGTGCCAGCAGCATTCAAACAACTCAAGAGACCCAGTACTTC
cdr3_length: 13; v_call: TRBV2; d_call: -; clone_size: -; j_call: TRBJ1-5; cdr3_aa: CASKGNSNQPQHF; cdr3_nt: TGTGCCAGCAAGGGAAATAGCAATCAGCCCCAGCATTTT
cdr3_length: 15; v_call: TRBV24-1; d_call: TRBD2; clone_size: few; j_call: TRBJ2-5; cdr3_aa: CATSESGRARETQYF; cdr3_nt: TGTGCCACCAGTGAAAGCGGGAGGGCCCGTGAGACCCAGTACTTC
cdr3_length: 16; v_call: TRBV9; d_call: -; clone_size: -; j_call: TRBJ1-4; cdr3_aa: CASSVGGGSTNEKLFF; cdr3_nt: TGTGCCAGCAGCGTAGGTGGGGGCTCTACTAATGAAAAACTGTTTTTT
cdr3_length: 15; v_call: TRBV25-1; d_call: TRBD1; clone_size: few; j_call: TRBJ1-4; cdr3_aa: CASGKGQGAGEKLFF; cdr3_nt: TGTGCCAGCGGTAAGGGTCAGGGGGCTGGTGAAAAACTGTTTTTT
cdr3_length: 16; v_call: TRBV5-1; d_call: TRBD2; clone_size: -; j_call: TRBJ2-3; cdr3_aa: CASSSGGGHSTDTQYF; cdr3_nt: TGCGCCAGCAGCTCCGGGGGGGGGCATAGCACAGATACGCAGTATTTT
cdr3_length: 13; v_call: TRBV29-1; d_call: TRBD1; clone_size: -; j_call: TRBJ1-1; cdr3_aa: CSVGGQATTEAFF; cdr3_nt: TGCAGCGTGGGGGGACAGGCAACCACTGAAGCTTTCTTT
cdr3_length: 15; v_call: TRBV4-3; d_call: -; clone_size: few; j_call: TRBJ2-1; cdr3_aa: CASSRAMRDNNEQFF; cdr3_nt: TGCGCCAGCAGCCGTGCTATGAGGGACAACAATGAGCAGTTCTTC
cdr3_length: 13; v_call: TRBV5-1; d_call: -; clone_size: many; j_call: TRBJ2-1; cdr3_aa: CASSLGSQYEQFF; cdr3_nt: TGCGCCAGCAGCTTGGGGAGTCAATACGAGCAGTTCTTC
cdr3_length: 17; v_call: TRBV20-1; d_call: -; clone_size: few; j_call: TRBJ2-1; cdr3_aa: CSARGGPAQGVYNEQFF; cdr3_nt: TGCAGTGCTAGAGGGGGACCAGCACAGGGAGTTTACAATGAGCAGTTCTTC
cdr3_length: 12; v_call: TRBV18; d_call: -; clone_size: few; j_call: TRBJ2-2; cdr3_aa: CASEKGTGELFF; cdr3_nt: TGTGCCAGCGAGAAGGGCACCGGGGAGCTGTTTTTT
cdr3_length: 18; v_call: TRBV27; d_call: -; clone_size: few; j_call: TRBJ2-6; cdr3_aa: CASRTRRGLFSGANVLTF; cdr3_nt: TGTGCCAGCAGAACTCGCAGGGGCCTTTTCTCTGGGGCCAACGTCCTGACTTTC
cdr3_length: 15; v_call: TRBV14; d_call: -; clone_size: few; j_call: TRBJ2-3; cdr3_aa: CASSPSGSATDTQYF; cdr3_nt: TGTGCCAGCAGCCCCTCGGGTAGTGCCACAGATACGCAGTATTTT
cdr3_length: 14; v_call: TRBV3-1; d_call: -; clone_size: -; j_call: TRBJ2-7; cdr3_aa: CASSQMQGSYEQYF; cdr3_nt: TGTGCCAGCAGCCAGATGCAAGGGTCCTACGAGCAGTACTTC
cdr3_length: 15; v_call: TRBV5-1; d_call: TRBD2; clone_size: few; j_call: TRBJ2-2; cdr3_aa: CASSSSSGRTGELFF; cdr3_nt: TGCGCCAGCAGCTCTTCTAGCGGGCGCACCGGGGAGCTGTTTTTT
cdr3_length: 14; v_call: TRBV28; d_call: -; clone_size: -; j_call: TRBJ2-4; cdr3_aa: CASSPSLGGDIQYF; cdr3_nt: TGTGCCAGCAGTCCCAGCCTAGGTGGTGACATTCAGTACTTC
cdr3_length: 14; v_call: TRBV12-3/TRBV12-4; d_call: TRBD1; clone_size: -; j_call: TRBJ2-2; cdr3_aa: CASRLGQGVGELFF; cdr3_nt: TGTGCCAGCAGATTGGGACAGGGAGTAGGGGAGCTGTTTTTT
cdr3_length: 17; v_call: TRBV3-1; d_call: TRBD2; clone_size: -; j_call: TRBJ2-4; cdr3_aa: CASSPRSSGSTKNIQYF; cdr3_nt: TGTGCCAGCAGCCCCCGGTCTAGCGGGAGTACCAAAAACATTCAGTACTTC
cdr3_length: 15; v_call: TRBV2; d_call: TRBD1; clone_size: few; j_call: TRBJ2-1; cdr3_aa: CASTGQGLSYNEQFF; cdr3_nt: TGTGCCAGCACTGGACAGGGATTATCCTACAATGAGCAGTTCTTC
cdr3_length: 19; v_call: TRBV21-1; d_call: -; clone_size: -; j_call: TRBJ2-1; cdr3_aa: CASSKGSSGRALYYNEQFF; cdr3_nt: TGTGCCAGCAGCAAAGGTTCCAGCGGGAGGGCCCTCTACTACAATGAGCAGTTCTTC
cdr3_length: 15; v_call: TRBV7-6; d_call: TRBD1; clone_size: few; j_call: TRBJ2-7; cdr3_aa: CASSSPGTDSYEQYF; cdr3_nt: TGTGCCAGCAGCTCGCCCGGGACAGACTCCTACGAGCAGTACTTC
cdr3_length: 16; v_call: TRBV20-1; d_call: TRBD2; clone_size: few; j_call: TRBJ2-5; cdr3_aa: CSARDRLAGGWETQYF; cdr3_nt: TGCAGTGCTAGAGATCGCCTAGCGGGAGGGTGGGAGACCCAGTACTTC
cdr3_length: 17; v_call: TRBV14; d_call: TRBD2; clone_size: -; j_call: TRBJ2-3; cdr3_aa: CASSRERGATRTDTQYF; cdr3_nt: TGTGCCAGCAGCCGTGAGCGGGGGGCGACCCGCACAGATACGCAGTATTTT
cdr3_length: 14; v_call: TRBV6-5; d_call: -; clone_size: few; j_call: TRBJ2-5; cdr3_aa: CASRLWGSQETQYF; cdr3_nt: TGTGCCAGCAGACTCTGGGGCTCCCAAGAGACCCAGTACTTC
cdr3_length: 17; v_call: TRBV5-1; d_call: TRBD2; clone_size: -; j_call: TRBJ2-2; cdr3_aa: CASSWTSGGAETGELFF; cdr3_nt: TGCGCCAGCAGCTGGACTAGCGGGGGGGCCGAGACCGGGGAGCTGTTTTTT
cdr3_length: 16; v_call: TRBV19; d_call: -; clone_size: -; j_call: TRBJ1-4; cdr3_aa: CASSIERGKRNEKLFF; cdr3_nt: TGTGCCAGTAGTATAGAGAGAGGGAAAAGGAATGAAAAACTGTTTTTT
cdr3_length: 14; v_call: TRBV12-3/TRBV12-4; d_call: -; clone_size: -; j_call: TRBJ1-5; cdr3_aa: CASSDRAPNQPQHF; cdr3_nt: TGTGCCAGCAGTGACCGGGCCCCCAATCAGCCCCAGCATTTT